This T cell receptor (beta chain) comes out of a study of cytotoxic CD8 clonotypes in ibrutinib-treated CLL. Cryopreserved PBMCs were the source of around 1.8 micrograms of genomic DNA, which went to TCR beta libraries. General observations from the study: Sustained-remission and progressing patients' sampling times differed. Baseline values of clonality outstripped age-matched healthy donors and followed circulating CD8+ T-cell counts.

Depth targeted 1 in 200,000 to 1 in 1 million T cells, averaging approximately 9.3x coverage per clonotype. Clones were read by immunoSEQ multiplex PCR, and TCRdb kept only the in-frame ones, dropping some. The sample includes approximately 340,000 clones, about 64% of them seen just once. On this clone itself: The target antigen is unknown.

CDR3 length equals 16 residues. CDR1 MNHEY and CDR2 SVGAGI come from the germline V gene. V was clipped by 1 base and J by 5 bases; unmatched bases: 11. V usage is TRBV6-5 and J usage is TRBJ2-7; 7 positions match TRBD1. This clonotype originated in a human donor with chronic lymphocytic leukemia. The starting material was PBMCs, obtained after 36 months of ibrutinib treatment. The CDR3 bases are TGTGCCAGCAGTTACTACCGGGACAGCGATATCCACGAGCAGTACTTC. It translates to CASSYYRDSDIHEQYF.